The clone carrying this T cell receptor (beta chain) has a handful of counts. Its antigen is undetermined. Sample time point: patch test 3, about 24 weeks after DPC sensitization. As to treatment: therapeutic diphenylcyclopropenone sensitization with weekly scalp DPC. In the study's own analysis: Ranging from roughly 23,224 to 690,600, TCR counts per sample had a median value of around 92,000. Each CDR3 protein gets one entry after TCRdb re-called the RACE reads with MiXCR. The V and J calls and clone size come from TCRdb's table, not from the authors' own analysis. In the table there are 210,000 or so distinct CDR3 sequences, under 25% of which are singletons. This record comes from a study of human T cells and chemical hapten exposure. Study summary: Patches with 0.01% DPC went on the upper back, and the tests were read at 6 days. Overall study results and limits: Donors were affected by alopecia, so their immune reaction might vary from that of healthy individuals. Versus controls, expanded TCRs had significantly more large CDR3 similarity clusters.

This CDR3 contains 13 residues. Germline CDR1 is LNHNV and CDR2 is YYDKDF (reference sequence). Trimming pared 0 bases from V and 3 bases from J, leaving 4 bases between. The source material was whole blood, sampled in connection with sensitization to the hapten diphenylcyclopropenone (DPC). The receptor comes from a woman aged 40 to 55 with alopecia areata. Some clones in this sample may be carry-over from other donors' samples. The chain combines TRBV15 with TRBJ2-3; D unresolved. CDR3 in DNA: TGTGCCACCAGCAGAGATCTGACAGATACGCAGTATTTT. It translates to CATSRDLTDTQYF.